The 9 T cell receptor beta chains reported below all come from one sample, sequenced in a study of blood T cell repertoires in COVID-19. TCRdb's table, derived via immunoSEQ multiplex PCR, lists solely in-frame clones and lacks some. The table has 160,000 or so clones, roughly 83% seen once. Sequenced input: peripheral blood. These receptors were taken from a human donor in a cohort sampled during active COVID-19.

The V call is TRBV7-3, the J call TRBJ2-5; 9 bases match TRBD2. Per germline, CDR1 SGHTA and CDR2 FQGTGA. This CDR3 spans 15 amino acids. V dropped 9 bases and J dropped 1; count of bases not matched to a gene: 9. The CDR3 reads CASSPGLAPQETQYF. CDR3 sequence (DNA): TGTGCCAGTAGTCCGGGACTAGCTCCCCAAGAGACCCAGTACTTC. Using reference TRBV7-3 and TRBJ2-5 for the parts outside the CDR3, the full variable domain is GAGVSQTPSNKVTEKGKYVELRCDPISGHTALYWYRQSLGQGPEFLIYFQGTGAADDSGLPNDRFFAVRPEGSVSTLKIQRTERGDSAVYLCASSPGLAPQETQYFGPGTRLLVL.

The chain links TRBV3-1 (or the pseudogene TRBV3-2) to TRBJ2-5, with a weak D call TRBD1 (6 bases). CDR3 size: 15 residues. Trimming left V 4 bases short and J 2 bases short, with 14 bases between. Germline V gene lookup returns CDR1 LGHDT and CDR2 YNNKEL (reference sequence). The CDR3 DNA is TGTGCCAGCAGCCTACGTAGACAGGTTCAAGAGACCCAGTACTTC. This encodes CASSLRRQVQETQYF.

The V and J genes are TRBV7-3 and TRBJ2-5, with 7 nucleotides matching TRBD2. Germline V gene sequence: CDR1 SGHTA, CDR2 FQGTGA. CDR3 size: 14 residues. The ends lost 5 bases at V and 5 bases at J; junction bases unmatched: 8. CDR3 region: CASSLREGTETQYF. The CDR3, as DNA: TGTGCCAGCAGCCTAAGGGAGGGGACGGAGACCCAGTACTTC.

This chain joins TRBV12-5 and TRBJ1-1; no definite D call. Germline values: CDR1 LGHNT, CDR2 FRNRAP. V lost 0 bases, J lost 1 base, and 9 bases lay in between. This CDR3 has 15 residues. The DNA for the CDR3 is TGTGCTAGTGGTTTGGTAATATCCGGGAACACTGAAGCTTTCTTT. Residues: CASGLVISGNTEAFF.

This clone was observed a handful of times. Other nucleotide sequences in the sample specify the same CDR3. This chain connects TRBV12-3 or TRBV12-4 to TRBJ2-7; D may be TRBD2 (5 bases). The CDR3 is made up of 12 amino acids. V was pared by 5 bases and J by 7 bases, with 12 bases between. The DNA of the CDR3 is TGTGCCAGCAGTCTTGAGGGCGGAGAGCAGTACTTC. Protein product: CASSLEGGEQYF.

The chain links TRBV3-1 (or the pseudogene TRBV3-2) to TRBJ2-1, with 11 positions matching TRBD2. V was pared by 3 bases and J by 8 bases, with 9 bases of the junction left unmatched. Looked up from germline, CDR1 is LGHDT and CDR2 is YNNKEL (reference sequence). The CDR3 totals 16 residues. The CDR3 nucleotides are TGTGCCAGCAGCCACACCACTAGCGGGAGTAGGTATGAGCAGTTCTTC. Protein sequence: CASSHTTSGSRYEQFF.

V is TRBV10-3 and J is TRBJ1-2; 11 nucleotides match TRBD1. Germline V gene lookup returns CDR1 ENHRY and CDR2 SYGVKD. CDR3 length: 14 amino acids. After removal of 6 bases from V and 5 bases from J, the junction contained 5 bases not matched to a gene. The CDR3 DNA reads as TGTGCCATCAGAGGGACAGGGGGTGGGTATGGCTACACCTTC. Translated: CAIRGTGGGYGYTF.

The chain employs TRBV28 and TRBJ1-2; perhaps TRBD1 as D (5 bases). The V gene lost 7 bases and the J gene lost 0 bases, with 12 bases spanning the gap. Germline V gene data show CDR1 as MDHEN and CDR2 as SYDVKM. CDR3 length: 14 residues. CDR3 sequence: CASNRRGSNYGYTF. CDR3 coding DNA: TGTGCCAGCAATCGGAGGGGTTCTAACTATGGCTACACCTTC.

This clone was seen only a few times. This chain uses TRBV6-5 with TRBJ1-5; possible D gene TRBD1, 6 bases. The germline V gene has CDR1 MNHEY and CDR2 SVGAGI. The CDR3 is 16 amino acids. V was pared by 2 bases and J by 0 bases, with 11 bases between. The CDR3 DNA reads as TGTGCCAGCAGTTACGTGGACAGATATAGCAATCAGCCCCAGCATTTT. It yields the protein CASSYVDRYSNQPQHF.